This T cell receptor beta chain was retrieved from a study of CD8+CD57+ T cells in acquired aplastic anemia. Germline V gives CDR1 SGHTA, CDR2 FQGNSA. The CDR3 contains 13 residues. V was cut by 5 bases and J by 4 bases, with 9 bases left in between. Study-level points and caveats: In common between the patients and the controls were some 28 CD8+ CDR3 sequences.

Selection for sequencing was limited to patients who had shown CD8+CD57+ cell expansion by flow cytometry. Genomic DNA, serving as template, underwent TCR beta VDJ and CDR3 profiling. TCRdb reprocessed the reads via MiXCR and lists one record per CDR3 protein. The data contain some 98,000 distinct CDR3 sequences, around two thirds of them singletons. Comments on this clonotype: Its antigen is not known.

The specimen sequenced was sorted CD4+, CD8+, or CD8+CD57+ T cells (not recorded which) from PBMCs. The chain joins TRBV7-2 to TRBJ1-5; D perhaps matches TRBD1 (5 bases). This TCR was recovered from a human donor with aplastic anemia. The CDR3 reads CASSGTANQPQHF. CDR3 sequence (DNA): TGTGCCAGCAGCGGGACCGCGAATCAGCCCCAGCATTTT.